This T cell receptor beta chain comes out of a study of T cell repertoires in cytomegalovirus infection. Turning to the study itself: It was the public TCR beta signatures that indicated both CMV infection and matching HLA type.

TCRdb re-derived calls from the reads in MiXCR, one entry per CDR3 protein. Among a few hundred thousand distinct CDR3 sequences listed, 25% to 35% were seen once. J lost 4 bases, V lost 1 base, and 2 bases had no gene match. The V gene's germline CDR1 is SGHVS and CDR2 FQNEAQ. The CDR3 spans 15 residues. This clonotype was recorded a few times. Its antigen is unidentified. This sequence was found in a human donor in good health (CMV status not recorded). Some clones in this sample may be carry-over from other donors' samples. The V call is TRBV7-8, the J call TRBJ2-1; 9 bases map to TRBD2. Sequenced material: cultured PBMCs, taken from culture after CMV antigen stimulation. The chain's CDR3 is CASSLGSGRYNEQFF. The CDR3 coding sequence is TGTGCCAGCAGCTTAGGAAGCGGGAGGTACAATGAGCAGTTCTTC.